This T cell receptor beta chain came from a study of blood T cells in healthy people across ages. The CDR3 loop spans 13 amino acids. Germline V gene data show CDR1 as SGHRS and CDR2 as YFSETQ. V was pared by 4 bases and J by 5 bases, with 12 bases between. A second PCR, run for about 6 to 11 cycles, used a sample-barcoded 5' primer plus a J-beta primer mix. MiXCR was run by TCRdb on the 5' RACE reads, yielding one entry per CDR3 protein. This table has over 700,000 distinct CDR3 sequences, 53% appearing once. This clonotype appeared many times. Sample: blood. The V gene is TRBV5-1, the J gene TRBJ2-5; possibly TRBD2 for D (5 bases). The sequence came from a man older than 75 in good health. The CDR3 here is CASSDTRSETQYF. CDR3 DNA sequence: TGCGCCAGCAGCGATACTAGATCGGAGACCCAGTACTTC.